This record looks at one T cell receptor beta chain sequence and its context. This sample was taken from a study of OX40 agonist ivuxolimab in advanced cancers. The wider study: Ivuxolimab, an antibody that agonizes OX40 (CD134), was administered to the patients. Eligibility rules accepted prior anti-PD-1, anti-PD-L1 or anti-CTLA-4 therapy, and roughly 42% had some.

Patients were ineligible given autoimmune disease history or systemic immunosuppression. Clones were sequenced by immunoSEQ multiplex PCR, and TCRdb holds only the in-frame ones, with some missing. The repertoire holds 50,000 to 80,000 clones, with 80% to 90% as singletons. The CDR3 loop spans 16 amino acids. V lost 4 bases and J lost 0; bases outside the gene matches: 7. Germline loops: CDR1 SGHDN, CDR2 FVKESK. The TCR was taken from an adult with an advanced solid tumor such as melanoma, head and neck, liver or kidney cancer. Material: CD4+ or CD8+ T cells sorted from blood, obtained in a trial of the OX40 agonist ivuxolimab. This sequence joins TRBV14 and TRBJ2-7, with TRBD1 matching over 9 bases. Here the CDR3 DNA reads TGTGCCAGCAGCCGCGGGACAGGGCCGTCCTCCTACGAGCAGTACTTC. Translating it yields CASSRGTGPSSYEQYF. The whole variable domain, remainder taken from reference TRBV14 and TRBJ2-7, is EAGVTQFPSHSVIEKGQTVTLRCDPISGHDNLYWYRRVMGKEIKFLLHFVKESKQDESGMPNNRFLAERTGGTYSTLKVQPAELEDSGVYFCASSRGTGPSSYEQYFGPGTRLTVT.